The 13 T cell receptor beta chains below come from one sample, sequenced in a study of blood T cell repertoires in COVID-19. The data were produced by immunoSEQ multiplex PCR, yet TCRdb's version contains in-frame clones alone and is incomplete. This sample has 250,000 to 400,000 clones; roughly 90% occur once, and the top ten carry roughly 2.9%. Material: peripheral blood. Every receptor here comes from a woman under 40 with COVID-19, enrolled during active disease.

The gene calls are TRBV10-3 and TRBJ2-7; D remains ambiguous. The V and J ends lost 3 bases and 4 bases respectively, with 7 bases between them. Germline assignment: CDR1 ENHRY and CDR2 SYGVKD. CDR3 length: 12 residues. The CDR3 reads CAISERSYEQYF. The CDR3 DNA reads as TGTGCCATCAGTGAACGCAGTTACGAGCAGTACTTC.

In nucleotides, the CDR3 is TGTGCCAGTAAATCGCAGAATCAGCCCCAGCATTTT. It is translated as CASKSQNQPQHF. The gene calls are TRBV19 and TRBJ1-5; no firm D call. The CDR3 runs 12 residues. Germline V CDR1 and CDR2: LNHDA, SQIVND (reference sequence). The germline V and J ends were trimmed by 7 bases and 4 bases, with 8 bases remaining between them.

This clone was detected ten times or more. The genes are TRBV2 and TRBJ2-7, with 10 nucleotides matching TRBD2. The ends lost 7 bases at V and 5 bases at J; junction bases unmatched: 5. Germline V lookup: CDR1 SNHLY, CDR2 FYNNEI. The CDR3 has 13 amino acids. This CDR3 reads CASTSGRVHEQYF. The CDR3 DNA reads as TGTGCCAGCACGAGCGGGAGGGTCCACGAGCAGTACTTC. Full variable domain (rest looked up from reference TRBV2 and TRBJ2-7): EPEVTQTPSHQVTQMGQEVILRCVPISNHLYFYWYRQILGQKVEFLVSFYNNEISEKSEIFDDQFSVERPDGSNFTLKIRSTKLEDSAMYFCASTSGRVHEQYFGPGTRLTVT.

The chain links TRBV19 to TRBJ2-5; D is unresolved. Trimming pared 6 bases from V and 1 base from J, leaving 9 bases between. The CDR3 has 13 residues. CDR1 is LNHDA, CDR2 SQIVND, per germline (reference sequence). The CDR3 DNA is TGTGCCAGTAGGGGCGCGCCCCAAGAGACCCAGTACTTC. This sequence encodes CASRGAPQETQYF.

The genes are TRBV15 and TRBJ1-1; the match to TRBD1 covers 7 bases. Losses at the gene ends were 3 bases for V and 7 bases for J; bases not matched to a gene: 5. This CDR3 spans 13 amino acids. Germline CDR1 and CDR2: LNHNV and YYDKDF (reference sequence). CDR3 sequence (DNA): TGTGCCACCAGCAGCCTGACAGGGAGTGAAGCTTTCTTT. It codes for CATSSLTGSEAFF.

The chain uses TRBV30 and TRBJ2-7; no clear D. Trimming shortened V by 4 bases and J by 2 bases, and 6 bases separated the two germline ends. CDR1 and CDR2 from the germline V gene are GTSNPN and SVGIG (reference sequence). The CDR3 covers 11 residues. This chain's CDR3 is CAWKTAYEQYF. The CDR3 bases are TGTGCCTGGAAAACAGCCTACGAGCAGTACTTC.

V and J are TRBV5-1 and TRBJ1-4; 9 bases agree with TRBD1. Unmatched junction bases numbered 9, after V lost 3 bases and J lost 6 bases. In germline, CDR1 is SGHRS, CDR2 YFSETQ. This CDR3 is 16 amino acids long. Written as DNA, the CDR3 is TGCGCCAGCAGCTGGACCGGGACAGGGCGAGATGAAAAACTGTTTTTT. Encoded protein: CASSWTGTGRDEKLFF.

The V and J genes are TRBV2 and TRBJ1-1; 10 bases line up with TRBD1. The CDR3 covers 15 residues. The V and J ends lost 7 bases and 1 base, in that order; junction bases with no gene match: 6. Germline V CDR1 and CDR2: SNHLY, FYNNEI. In nucleotides, the CDR3 is TGTGCCAGCACCACGAGACAGGGGGCGAACACTGAAGCTTTCTTT. Translation gives CASTTRQGANTEAFF.

J is TRBJ2-7 and V is TRBV7-2, with 11 bases identical to TRBD2. The CDR3 runs to 16 residues. In germline, CDR1 is SGHTA, CDR2 FQGNSA. The V gene end was trimmed by 5 bases and the J gene end by 2 bases; junction bases not matched to a gene: 8. The CDR3 reads CASSTLTSGAPYEQYF. The DNA of the CDR3 is TGTGCCAGCAGCACCTTGACTAGCGGGGCCCCCTACGAGCAGTACTTC.

The chain links TRBV28 to TRBJ1-1; D may be TRBD1 (6 bases). Germline CDR1 is MDHEN and CDR2 is SYDVKM. The CDR3 length is 13 residues. The V and J ends lost 1 base and 11 bases respectively, with 14 bases between them. The CDR3 DNA follows: TGTGCCAGCAGTTTATCGGATAGGGGGTTGGCTTTCTTT. Translating it yields CASSLSDRGLAFF.

The chain links TRBV5-4 to TRBJ2-5; a possible D gene is TRBD1 (5 bases). CDR1 is SGHNT, CDR2 YYREEE, per germline (reference sequence). V lost 0 bases and J lost 5, with 14 bases in between. The CDR3 totals 15 residues. CDR3 residues: CASSLDRLTLETQYF. DNA for the CDR3: TGTGCCAGCAGCTTGGACAGGCTTACGCTGGAGACCCAGTACTTC.

V is TRBV10-2 and J is TRBJ2-7; 10 bases match TRBD2. The CDR3 contains 15 residues. V trimming: 1 base; J trimming: 4 bases; junction bases outside the gene matches: 4. Germline V CDR1 and CDR2: WSHSY, SAAADI. In DNA form, the CDR3 reads TGCGCCAGCAGTGAGTTGTTAGCGGGAGGTTACGAGCAGTACTTC. It yields the protein CASSELLAGGYEQYF.

The J gene is TRBJ1-2, the V gene TRBV30; D remains unclear. The CDR3 has 13 residues. The germline gives CDR1 GTSNPN, CDR2 SVGIG (reference sequence). The V gene lost 4 bases and the J gene lost 2 bases, with 11 bases spanning the gap. The CDR3 nucleotides are TGTGCCTGGAATCAGGAAAGGAACTATGGCTACACCTTC. It yields the protein CAWNQERNYGYTF.